This T cell receptor (beta chain) was identified in a study of radiation and T cells in renal cell carcinoma. Sample time point: blood 2 weeks post-SBRT. As for treatment: 15 Gy SBRT to primary tumor, nephrectomy 4 weeks later. Method: immunoSEQ multiplex PCR; TCRdb's copy keeps in-frame clones and lacks some. This repertoire shows roughly 78,000 clones, roughly 82% found once; its top ten account for roughly 6.3%. The starting material was blood, obtained from a patient whose treatment included radiotherapy and nephrectomy. This clonotype was sampled from a man aged 55 to 69 with renal cell carcinoma.

The CDR3 here is CASSPSGQGLYGYTF. CDR3 bases: TGTGCCAGCAGCCCCTCCGGACAGGGCTTATATGGCTACACCTTC. V gene TRBV5-6 combines with J gene TRBJ1-2, with 8 positions matching TRBD1. This CDR3 has 15 residues. The junction had 10 bases not matched to a gene; V was cut back by 4 bases and J by 5 bases. CDR1 and CDR2 from the germline V gene are SGHDT and YYEEEE.